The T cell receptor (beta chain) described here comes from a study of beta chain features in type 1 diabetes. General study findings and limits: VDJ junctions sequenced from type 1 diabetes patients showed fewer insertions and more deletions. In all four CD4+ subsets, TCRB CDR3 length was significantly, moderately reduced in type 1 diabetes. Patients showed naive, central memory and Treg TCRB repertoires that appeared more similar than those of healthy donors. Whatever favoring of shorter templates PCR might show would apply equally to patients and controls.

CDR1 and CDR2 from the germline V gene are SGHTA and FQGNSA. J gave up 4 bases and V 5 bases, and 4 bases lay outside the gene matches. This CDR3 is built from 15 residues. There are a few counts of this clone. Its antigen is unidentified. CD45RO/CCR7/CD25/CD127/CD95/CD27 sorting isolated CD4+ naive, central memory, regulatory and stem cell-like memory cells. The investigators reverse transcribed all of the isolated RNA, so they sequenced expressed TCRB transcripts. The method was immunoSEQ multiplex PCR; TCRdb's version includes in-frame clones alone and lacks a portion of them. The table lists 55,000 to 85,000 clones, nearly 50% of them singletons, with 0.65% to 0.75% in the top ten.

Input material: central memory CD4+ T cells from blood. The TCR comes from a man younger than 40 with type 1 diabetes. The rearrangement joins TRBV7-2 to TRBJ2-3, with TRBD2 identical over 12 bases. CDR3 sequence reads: CASSPTSGSADTQYF. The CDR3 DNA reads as TGTGCCAGCAGCCCGACTAGCGGGAGCGCAGATACGCAGTATTTT.